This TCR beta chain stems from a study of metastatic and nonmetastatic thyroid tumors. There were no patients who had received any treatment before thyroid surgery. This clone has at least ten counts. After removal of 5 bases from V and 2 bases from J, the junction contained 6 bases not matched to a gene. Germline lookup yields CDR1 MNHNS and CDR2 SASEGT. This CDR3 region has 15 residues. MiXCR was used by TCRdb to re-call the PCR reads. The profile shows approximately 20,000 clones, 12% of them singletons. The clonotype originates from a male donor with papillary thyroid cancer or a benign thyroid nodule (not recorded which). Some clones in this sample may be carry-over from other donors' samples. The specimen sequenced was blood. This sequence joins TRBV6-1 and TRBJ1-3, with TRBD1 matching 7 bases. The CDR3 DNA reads TGTGCCAGCAGTCCGTTGACAGGGCCTGGAAACACCATATATTTT. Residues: CASSPLTGPGNTIYF.